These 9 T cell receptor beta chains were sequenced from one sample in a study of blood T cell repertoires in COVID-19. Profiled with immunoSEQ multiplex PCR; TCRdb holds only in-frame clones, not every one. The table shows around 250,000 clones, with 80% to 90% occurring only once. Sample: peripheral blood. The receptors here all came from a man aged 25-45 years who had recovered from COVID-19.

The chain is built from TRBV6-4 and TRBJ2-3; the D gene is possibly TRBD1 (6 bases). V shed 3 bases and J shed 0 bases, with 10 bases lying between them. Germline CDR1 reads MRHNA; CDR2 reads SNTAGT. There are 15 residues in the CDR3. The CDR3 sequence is CASSEGGQSTDTQYF. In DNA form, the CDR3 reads TGTGCCAGCAGTGAAGGGGGTCAGAGCACAGATACGCAGTATTTT.

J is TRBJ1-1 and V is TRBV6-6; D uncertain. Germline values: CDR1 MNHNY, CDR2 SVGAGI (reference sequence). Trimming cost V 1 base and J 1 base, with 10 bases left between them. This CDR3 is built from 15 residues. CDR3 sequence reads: CASSYFFGGNTEAFF. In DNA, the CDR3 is TGTGCCAGCAGTTACTTTTTCGGCGGGAACACTGAAGCTTTCTTT.

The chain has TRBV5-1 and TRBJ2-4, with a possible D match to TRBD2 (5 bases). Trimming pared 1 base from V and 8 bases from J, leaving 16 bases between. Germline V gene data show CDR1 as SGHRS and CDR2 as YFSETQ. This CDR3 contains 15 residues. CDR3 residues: CASSLPVEVGDIQYF. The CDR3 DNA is TGCGCCAGCAGCTTGCCGGTGGAGGTGGGAGACATTCAGTACTTC.

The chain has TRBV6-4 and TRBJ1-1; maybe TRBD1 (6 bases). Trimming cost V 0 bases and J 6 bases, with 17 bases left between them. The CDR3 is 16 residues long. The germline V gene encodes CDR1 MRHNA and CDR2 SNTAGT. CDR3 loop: CASSDSPDRRWAEAFF. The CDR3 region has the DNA TGTGCCAGCAGTGACTCCCCCGACAGGCGGTGGGCTGAAGCTTTCTTT.

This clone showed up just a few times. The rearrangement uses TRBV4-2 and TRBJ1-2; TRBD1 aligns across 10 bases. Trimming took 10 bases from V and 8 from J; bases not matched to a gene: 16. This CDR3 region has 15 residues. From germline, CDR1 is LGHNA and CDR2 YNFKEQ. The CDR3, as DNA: TGTGCCACTAATGCCGGGACAGGGGATTGGCGCGGCTACACCTTC. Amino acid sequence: CATNAGTGDWRGYTF.

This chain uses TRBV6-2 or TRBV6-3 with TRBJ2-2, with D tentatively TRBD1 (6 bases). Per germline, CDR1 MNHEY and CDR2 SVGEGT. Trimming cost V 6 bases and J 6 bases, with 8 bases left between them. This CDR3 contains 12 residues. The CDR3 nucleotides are TGTGCCAGCAGCGGACAGTCCGGGGAGCTGTTTTTT. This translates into CASSGQSGELFF.

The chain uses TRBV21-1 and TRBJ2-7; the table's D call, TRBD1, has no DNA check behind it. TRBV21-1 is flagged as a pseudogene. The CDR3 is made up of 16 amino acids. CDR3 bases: TGTGCCAGCAGCAAAGCTGAGATGGACAGGTCCTACGAGCAGTACTTC. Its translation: CASSKAEMDRSYEQYF.

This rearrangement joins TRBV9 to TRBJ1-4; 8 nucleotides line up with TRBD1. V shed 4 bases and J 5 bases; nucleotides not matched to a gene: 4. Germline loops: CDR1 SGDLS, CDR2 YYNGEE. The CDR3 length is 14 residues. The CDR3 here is CASSPTGVNEKLFF. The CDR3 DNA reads TGTGCCAGCAGCCCGACAGGGGTCAATGAAAAACTGTTTTTT.

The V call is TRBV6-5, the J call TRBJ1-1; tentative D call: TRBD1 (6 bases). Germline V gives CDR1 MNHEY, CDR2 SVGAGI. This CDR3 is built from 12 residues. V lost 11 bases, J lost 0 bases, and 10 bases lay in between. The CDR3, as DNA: TGTGCCTTGCGGGGGCTGAACACTGAAGCTTTCTTT. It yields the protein CALRGLNTEAFF.